These T cell receptor beta chains were read from a single sample in a study of shared clonotypes between healthy human individuals. Here immunoSEQ multiplex PCR was the method, and the copy in TCRdb shows in-frame clones only, minus some. The data hold some 790,000 clones, with over 55% observed a single time. Specimen: memory CD4+ T cells sorted from blood. These receptor sequences come from a woman in her twenties or thirties in good health. Both conserved end residues are part of each CDR3. A D gene is named only where the DNA matches it firmly. Where a row states a size, it is once, few, many or the class of an expanded clone; other rows omit it.

D gene | clone size | J gene | V gene | CDR3 DNA | CDR3 protein
TRBD2 | few | TRBJ2-2 | TRBV7-3 | TGTGCCAGCAGTACGACTAGCCAGGCCGGGGAGCTGTTTTTT | CASSTTSQAGELFF
. | once | TRBJ2-2 | TRBV9 | TGTGCCAGCAGCGTAGCGTGGCGAAACACCGGGGAGCTGTTTTTT | CASSVAWRNTGELFF
. | . | TRBJ2-2 | TRBV7-2 | TGTGCCAGCAGCCGTGACCTTACCGGGGAGCTGTTTTTT | CASSRDLTGELFF
. | . | TRBJ1-1 | TRBV6-5 | TGTGCCAGCAGCAGTGGTGGGGGGGGTCGGACTGAAGCTTTCTTT | CASSSGGGGRTEAFF
TRBD1 | . | TRBJ2-3 | TRBV29-1 | TGCAGCGTCGAAGGGGGCAAGAGCACAGATACGCAGTATTTT | CSVEGGKSTDTQYF
. | . | TRBJ2-1 | TRBV5-4 | TGTGCCAGCAGCTCCCACCTTGAGCAGTTCTTC | CASSSHLEQFF
. | . | TRBJ2-3 | TRBV5-4 | TGTGCCAGCAGCCCCTTCGGGGGACGTAGCACAGATACGCAGTATTTT | CASSPFGGRSTDTQYF
. | . | TRBJ1-1 | TRBV13 | TGTGCCAGCAGCTTAGCGTGGGGCAGTGGAACGGAAGCTTTCTTT | CASSLAWGSGTEAFF
. | . | TRBJ1-2 | TRBV6-1 | TGTGCCAGAAACTACAGGGAGGATGGCTACACCTTC | CARNYREDGYTF
TRBD2 | . | TRBJ2-3 | TRBV6-1 | TGTGCCAGCAGTGAACAGGGAGGGCAAGATACGCAGTATTTT | CASSEQGGQDTQYF
TRBD2 | . | TRBJ2-1 | TRBV28 | TGTGCCAGCTCCATGGGGAGCGGGACCAACCCATGGTACAATGAGCAGTTCTTC | CASSMGSGTNPWYNEQFF
TRBD1 | . | TRBJ2-7 | TRBV5-4 | TGTGCCAGCAGCTCCTTTACCCTCAGGGGGCTTAAATACGAGCAGTACTTC | CASSSFTLRGLKYEQYF
TRBD2 | many | TRBJ2-3 | TRBV10-3 | TGTGCCATCAGTGGTGGGAGCGGGAGTTGGGATACGCAGTATTTT | CAISGGSGSWDTQYF
. | few | TRBJ1-1 | TRBV10-2 | TGCGCCAGCAGTCTCTCTCCGAACACTGAAGCTTTCTTT | CASSLSPNTEAFF
. | . | TRBJ2-3 | TRBV5-1 | TGCGCCAGCAGCTTGGGGACCCCAGATACGCAGTATTTT | CASSLGTPDTQYF
TRBD2 | . | TRBJ2-7 | TRBV6-5 | TGTGCCAGCAGTTACAGGACTAGCGGGAACTACGAGCAGTACTTC | CASSYRTSGNYEQYF
. | . | TRBJ2-2 | TRBV5-6 | TGTGCCAGCAGCTTAGGGGTTACCGGGGAGCTGTTTTTT | CASSLGVTGELFF
TRBD2 | . | TRBJ2-3 | TRBV10-3 | TGTGCCATCAGTCAGAGCGGGAGTCAAATCGATACGCAGTATTTT | CAISQSGSQIDTQYF
. | . | TRBJ2-6 | TRBV28 | TGTGCCAGCAGTCCGCCCGACCTGTCTGGGGCCAACGTCCTGACTTTC | CASSPPDLSGANVLTF
TRBD2 | . | TRBJ2-3 | TRBV5-1 | TGCGCCAGCAGCTTGGTAGCGGGAGGCGGGGCAGATACGCAGTATTTT | CASSLVAGGGADTQYF
. | . | TRBJ2-5 | TRBV2 | TGTGCCAGCAGGAGAATGGCGGACCCCGGGGCCCAGTACTTC | CASRRMADPGAQYF
. | . | TRBJ1-3 | TRBV19 | TGTGCCAGTACCGGACAGTCTTTTGCTGGAAACACCATATATTTT | CASTGQSFAGNTIYF
. | . | TRBJ1-1 | TRBV30 | TGTGCCTGGAGTGTAGATTTAAACACTGAAGCTTTCTTT | CAWSVDLNTEAFF
. | . | TRBJ1-1 | TRBV5-1 | TGCGCCAGCAGGGCGGGACGGGCGAATCCTGAAGCTTTCTTT | CASRAGRANPEAFF
. | . | TRBJ2-2 | TRBV11-3 | TGTGCCAGCAGCTTAGGGCTAGCCGGGGAGCTGTTTTTT | CASSLGLAGELFF
TRBD1 | . | TRBJ2-2 | TRBV29-1 | TGCAGCGTCCCGGGACAGAGGAACACCGGGGAGCTGTTTTTT | CSVPGQRNTGELFF
. | . | TRBJ2-3 | TRBV27 | TGTGCCAGCAGTTTATCCGGGACAAGCACAGATACGCAGTATTTT | CASSLSGTSTDTQYF
. | . | TRBJ1-4 | TRBV25-1 | TGTGCCAGCGCCGGCGGTAGGAATGAAAAACTGTTTTTT | CASAGGRNEKLFF
TRBD1 | . | TRBJ1-5 | TRBV28 | TGTGCCAGCAGTACTGGACAGGGAGCCAGCAATCAGCCCCAGCATTTT | CASSTGQGASNQPQHF
. | . | TRBJ2-7 | TRBV7-2 | TGTGCCAGCAGCTTATCCCCGGGAGCTTGGTACGAGCAGTACTTC | CASSLSPGAWYEQYF
TRBD1 | . | TRBJ1-2 | TRBV5-1 | TGCGCCAGCAGCTTGAGTTTTGGGACAGGGGTCTATGGCTACACCTTC | CASSLSFGTGVYGYTF
. | few | TRBJ2-3 | TRBV7-9 | TGTGCCAGCAGCTTGGGGCCCCGCGTCACAGATACGCAGTATTTT | CASSLGPRVTDTQYF
. | . | TRBJ1-2 | TRBV27 | TGTGCCAGCAGTTTAGTGGCGGGGCAGAACTATGGCTACACCTTC | CASSLVAGQNYGYTF
. | . | TRBJ1-4 | TRBV6-1 | TGTGCCAGCAGTGAAGTGCAGGGTGGTGAAAAACTGTTTTTT | CASSEVQGGEKLFF
. | . | TRBJ2-7 | TRBV7-9 | TGTGCCAGCAGCTTACATCAGGAATCCTACGAGCAGTACTTC | CASSLHQESYEQYF
. | . | TRBJ2-7 | TRBV28 | TGTGCCAGCTATCACCTCCTACAGGGTAGTAAAGGCGAGCAGTACTTC | CASYHLLQGSKGEQYF
. | . | TRBJ2-1 | TRBV10-3 | TGTGCCATCAGTGACCCCGGGAGTAGAGCCTACGGGGGAAATGAGCAGTTCTTC | CAISDPGSRAYGGNEQFF
TRBD1 | . | TRBJ2-7 | TRBV6-5 | TGTGCCAGTCACCCGGGTGGGACAGGGTCCAACGAGCAGTACTTC | CASHPGGTGSNEQYF
. | . | TRBJ2-7 | TRBV6-6 | TGTGCCAGCAGCCCCAACAGGGAGACCTACGAGCAGTACTTC | CASSPNRETYEQYF
. | . | TRBJ2-3 | TRBV6-5 | TGTGCCAGCTCCCTTAGAGACACAGATACGCAGTATTTT | CASSLRDTDTQYF
TRBD1 | few | TRBJ1-1 | TRBV19 | TGTGCCAGTATCACAAAGGCAGGGGGCTTCCTCATGAACACTGAAGCTTTCTTT | CASITKAGGFLMNTEAFF
. | . | TRBJ2-4 | TRBV11-2 | TGTGCCAGCAGCCCGGAGGGGGCGGCGGCCAAAAACATTCAGTACTTC | CASSPEGAAAKNIQYF
TRBD1 | . | TRBJ2-6 | TRBV28 | TGTGCCAGCAGTCCCAGACAGGGGGCTGGCCTCTCTGGGGCCAACGTCCTGACTTTC | CASSPRQGAGLSGANVLTF
. | . | TRBJ1-2 | TRBV28 | TGTGCCAGCAGTTTGGGGGGCGCGGGCTACACCTTC | CASSLGGAGYTF
. | . | TRBJ1-2 | TRBV2 | TGTGCCAGCAGCTTGCAACAGAACTATGGCTACACCTTC | CASSLQQNYGYTF